This record covers a single T cell receptor (beta chain). Its antigen is undetermined. At the DNA level, this CDR3 is encoded by other sequences in the same sample as well. The data derive from a study of cytomegalovirus exposure and HLA in healthy donors. Study details: The 90 to 150 validation repertoires used the same platform as the 650 to 850 first-cohort repertoires, a later analysis reported.

The table came from immunoSEQ multiplex PCR; TCRdb's copy has only in-frame clones and leaves some out. The sample holds about 150,000 clones, approximately 86% seen once. Study results and caveats: Listed as cytomegalovirus-associated were 150 to 200 TCR beta chains. A few of the chains that were CMV-associated were confirmed in vitro to be specific for CMV antigens.

The sample consisted of PBMCs. This TCR was recovered from a man aged 18-30 years in good health and CMV-seropositive.

In nucleotides, the CDR3 is TGTGCCAGCAGACTAGCGGGTAGCACAGATACGCAGTATTTT. This encodes CASRLAGSTDTQYF. The chain joins TRBV2 to TRBJ2-3, with 9 bases fitting TRBD2. CDR1 and CDR2 from the germline V gene are SNHLY and FYNNEI. J gave up 0 bases and V 6 bases, and 1 base lay outside the gene matches. The CDR3 has 14 amino acids.